The source of this T cell receptor (beta chain) is a study of resident and recirculating memory T cells in vitiligo. For the study at large: Epidermis came from shave biopsies of lesional and nonlesional sites, plus PBMCs. General study points: No unique dominant TCR clone was found in vitiligo lesions. TCR sequences were not conserved across biopsy sites or patients.

Germline V gene sequence: CDR1 SGHKS, CDR2 YYEKEE (reference sequence). V was cut by 3 bases and J by 0 bases, with 14 bases left in between. This CDR3 is 16 amino acids long. Method: immunoSEQ multiplex PCR; TCRdb's copy keeps in-frame clones and lacks some. The table includes 65,000 to 80,000 clones, around 92% detected once. Concerning this clone itself: Its cognate antigen is unknown.

V and J are TRBV5-5 and TRBJ2-3, with a tentative D call TRBD1 (5 bases). Sequencing was carried out using blood. The TCR sequence derives from a male donor with vitiligo. The CDR3 is CASSYSGFLSTDTQYF. Written as DNA, the CDR3 is TGTGCCAGCAGCTATTCAGGGTTTCTAAGCACAGATACGCAGTATTTT.